These T cell receptor beta chains were read from a single sample in a study of graft-versus-host responses after intestinal transplantation. Repertoires were generated with immunoSEQ multiplex PCR, while TCRdb's copy carries only in-frame clones and drops some. This table holds about 85,000 clones, around 83% found once. These receptors' antigens are unknown. This material consisted of unstimulated CD8+ T cells sorted from spleen or lymph node cells, taken before intestinal transplant. These receptors were obtained from a human donor who received an intestinal transplant. CDR3s leave out the opening cysteine and the closing phenylalanine or tryptophan. The size entry is marked missing in some rows and otherwise reads once, few, many or a size class.

clone_size v_call cdr3_aa
. TRBV13 ASTPLAGTSNTGELF
. TRBV5-6 ASSFIGRYYGYT
. TRBV7-9 ASSSTRGQGRKGYGYT
. TRBV4-2 ASSHTVRVQETQY
. TRBV28 ASTLSGSSYNEQF
. TRBV6-5 ATSPAYNEQF
. TRBV12-2 ASRKRDSSYNSPLH
once TRBV6-6 ASSDGGSPDTQY
. TRBV28 ASSSETGNTGELF
. TRBV5-5 ASSLWGQVGEQY
. TRBV9 ASSLQGYGTEAF
. TRBV14 ASSHGLAGSYNEQF
. TRBV2 ASEGDTHNTGELF
. TRBV6-6 ASSYPGTGTDTQY
. TRBV9 ASSGAGNEKLF
. TRBV13 ASSSGLARNTGELF
. TRBV14 ASSNGQFYEQY
. TRBV4-1 ASSHSGTGHTEAF
. TRBV28 ASSWTGITYEQY
. TRBV4-1 ASSPQELNSPLH
. TRBV28 ASSLLAGFYTQY
. TRBV27 ASSPQGGDSPLH
. TRBV25-1 ASSELLRQGTEKLF
. TRBV5-1 ASSVGDWTAKNDYGYT
. TRBV10-1 ASSEGTSLYEQY
. TRBV15 ATSRDRQGNYEQY
. TRBV28 ASSLGGYNEQF